Detailed here is one T cell receptor beta chain. Its cognate antigen is unknown. The data belong to a study of beta chain features in type 1 diabetes. Findings and limits, study-wide: Moderate but significant shortening of TCRB CDR3s was recorded in all four CD4+ subsets from Type 1 diabetes patients. Fewer junction insertions and more nucleotide deletions appeared in type 1 diabetes patients. Any HLA-type effect on TCRB rearrangement remained unresolved here.

Sequenced material consisted of expressed TCRB transcripts (all of the isolated RNA was reverse transcribed). Clones were sequenced by immunoSEQ multiplex PCR, and TCRdb holds only the in-frame ones, with some missing. The data hold hundreds of thousands of clones, with around 10% observed a single time. This receptor was taken from a woman in her thirties in good health. Source material: naive CD4+ T cells from blood.

The CDR3 region has the DNA TGCAGCGTCCGGGACATAGAAGAGCAGTACTTC. It yields the protein CSVRDIEEQYF. The chain combines TRBV29-1 with TRBJ2-7, with D possibly matching TRBD1 (6 bases). Trimming shortened V by 6 bases and J by 7 bases, and 13 bases separated the two germline ends. Germline CDR1 and CDR2: SQVTM and ANQGSEA. The CDR3 loop spans 11 amino acids.